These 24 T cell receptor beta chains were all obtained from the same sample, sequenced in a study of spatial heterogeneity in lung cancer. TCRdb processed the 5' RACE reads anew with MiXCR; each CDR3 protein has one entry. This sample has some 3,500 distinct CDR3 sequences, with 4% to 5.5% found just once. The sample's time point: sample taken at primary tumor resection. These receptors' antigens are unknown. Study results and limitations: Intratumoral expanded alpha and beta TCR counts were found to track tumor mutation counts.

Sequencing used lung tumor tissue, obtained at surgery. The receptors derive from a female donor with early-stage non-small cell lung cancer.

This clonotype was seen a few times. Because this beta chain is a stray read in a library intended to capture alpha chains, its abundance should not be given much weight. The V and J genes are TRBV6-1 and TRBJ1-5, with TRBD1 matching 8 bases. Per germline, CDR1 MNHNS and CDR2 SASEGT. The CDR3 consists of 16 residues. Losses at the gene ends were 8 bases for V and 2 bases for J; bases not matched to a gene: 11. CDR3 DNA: TGTGCCAGCCAATGGGGACAGGTTGGAGGCAATCAGCCCCAGCATTTT. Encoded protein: CASQWGQVGGNQPQHF.

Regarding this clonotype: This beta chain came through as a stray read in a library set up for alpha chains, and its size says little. In DNA, the CDR3 is TGTGCCAGCAGCCAAGGGTCGGGGAATCAGCCCCAGCATTTT. This translates into CASSQGSGNQPQHF. V gene TRBV3-1 combines with J gene TRBJ1-5; D is ambiguous. The CDR3 spans 14 residues. V was cut by 1 base and J by 4 bases, with 8 bases left in between. Germline CDR1 and CDR2: LGHDT and YNNKEL (reference sequence).

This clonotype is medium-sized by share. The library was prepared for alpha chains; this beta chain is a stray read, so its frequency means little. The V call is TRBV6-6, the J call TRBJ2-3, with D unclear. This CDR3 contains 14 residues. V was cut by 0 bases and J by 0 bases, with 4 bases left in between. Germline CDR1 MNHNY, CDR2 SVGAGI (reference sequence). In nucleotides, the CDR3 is TGTGCCAGCAGTTACTCGCGGAGCACAGATACGCAGTATTTT. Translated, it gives CASSYSRSTDTQYF.

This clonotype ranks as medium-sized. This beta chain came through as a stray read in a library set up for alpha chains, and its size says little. The CDR3 nucleotides read TGTGCCAGCAGACCCGGGACCCAAGAGACCCAGTACTTC. It codes for CASRPGTQETQYF. V and J are TRBV7-6 and TRBJ2-5, with D perhaps being TRBD1 or TRBD2 (5 bases each). CDR3 length equals 13 residues. The germline V and J ends were trimmed by 6 bases and 1 base, with 9 bases remaining between them. Per germline, CDR1 SGHVS and CDR2 FNYEAQ.

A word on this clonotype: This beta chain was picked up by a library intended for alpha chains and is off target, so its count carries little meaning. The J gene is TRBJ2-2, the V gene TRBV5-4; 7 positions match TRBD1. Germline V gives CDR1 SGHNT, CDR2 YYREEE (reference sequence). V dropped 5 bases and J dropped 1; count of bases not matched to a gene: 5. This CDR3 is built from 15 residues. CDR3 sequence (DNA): TGTGCCAGCAGTTCTGACAGGGTGAACACCGGGGAGCTGTTTTTT. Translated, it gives CASSSDRVNTGELFF. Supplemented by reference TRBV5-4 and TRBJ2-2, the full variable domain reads ETGVTQSPTHLIKTRGQQVTLRCSSQSGHNTVSWYQQALGQGPQFIFQYYREEENGRGNFPPRFSGLQFPNYSSELNVNALELDDSALYLCASSSDRVNTGELFFGEGSRLTVL.

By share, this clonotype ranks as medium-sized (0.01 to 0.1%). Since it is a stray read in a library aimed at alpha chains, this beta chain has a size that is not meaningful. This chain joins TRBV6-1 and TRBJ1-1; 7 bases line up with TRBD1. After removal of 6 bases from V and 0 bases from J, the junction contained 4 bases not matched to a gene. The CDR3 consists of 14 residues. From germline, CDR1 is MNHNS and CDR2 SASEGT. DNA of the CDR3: TGTGCCAGCAGAACAGGGGAAGTGAACACTGAAGCTTTCTTT. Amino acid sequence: CASRTGEVNTEAFF.

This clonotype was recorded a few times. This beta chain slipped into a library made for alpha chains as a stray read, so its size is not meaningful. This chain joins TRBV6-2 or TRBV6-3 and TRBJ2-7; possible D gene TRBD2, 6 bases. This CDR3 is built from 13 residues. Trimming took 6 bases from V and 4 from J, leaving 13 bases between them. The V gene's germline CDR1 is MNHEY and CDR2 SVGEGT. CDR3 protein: CASRPLGGYEQYF. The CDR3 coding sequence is TGTGCCAGCAGGCCGTTGGGAGGATACGAGCAGTACTTC.

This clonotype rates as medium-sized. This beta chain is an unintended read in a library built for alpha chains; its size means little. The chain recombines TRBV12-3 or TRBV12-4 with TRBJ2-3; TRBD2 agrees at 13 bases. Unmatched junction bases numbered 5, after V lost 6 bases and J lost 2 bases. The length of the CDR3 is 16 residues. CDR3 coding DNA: TGTGCCAGCAGATCAGGGACTAGCGGGATCACAGATACGCAGTATTTT. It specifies CASRSGTSGITDTQYF.

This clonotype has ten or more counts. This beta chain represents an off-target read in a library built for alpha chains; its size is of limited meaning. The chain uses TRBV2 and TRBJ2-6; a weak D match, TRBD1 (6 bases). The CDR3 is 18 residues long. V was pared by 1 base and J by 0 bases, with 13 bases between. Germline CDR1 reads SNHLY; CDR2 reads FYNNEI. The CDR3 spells CASSEGTAFTSGANVLTF. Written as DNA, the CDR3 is TGTGCCAGCAGTGAAGGGACAGCTTTTACCTCTGGGGCCAACGTCCTGACTTTC.

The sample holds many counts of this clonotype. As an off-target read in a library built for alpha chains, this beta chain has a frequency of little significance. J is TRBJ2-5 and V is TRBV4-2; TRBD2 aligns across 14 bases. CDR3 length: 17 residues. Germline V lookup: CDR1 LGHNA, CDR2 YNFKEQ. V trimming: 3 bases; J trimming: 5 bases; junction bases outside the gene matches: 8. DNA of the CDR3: TGTGCCAGCAGCCACATGACTAGCGGGGGGGCTGGGGAGACCCAGTACTTC. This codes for CASSHMTSGGAGETQYF.

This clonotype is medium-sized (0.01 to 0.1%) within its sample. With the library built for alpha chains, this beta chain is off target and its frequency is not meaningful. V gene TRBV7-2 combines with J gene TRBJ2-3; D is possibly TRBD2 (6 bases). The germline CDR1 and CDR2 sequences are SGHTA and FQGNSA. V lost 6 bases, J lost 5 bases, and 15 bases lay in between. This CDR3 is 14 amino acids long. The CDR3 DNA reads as TGTGCCAGCAGTCCGGGACTGGGCTTAGATACGCAGTATTTT. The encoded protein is CASSPGLGLDTQYF. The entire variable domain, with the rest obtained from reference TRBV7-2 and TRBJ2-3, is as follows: GAGVSQSPSNKVTEKGKDVELRCDPISGHTALYWYRQSLGQGLEFLIYFQGNSAPDKSGLPSDRFSAERTGGSVSTLTIQRTQQEDSAVYLCASSPGLGLDTQYFGPGTRLTVL.

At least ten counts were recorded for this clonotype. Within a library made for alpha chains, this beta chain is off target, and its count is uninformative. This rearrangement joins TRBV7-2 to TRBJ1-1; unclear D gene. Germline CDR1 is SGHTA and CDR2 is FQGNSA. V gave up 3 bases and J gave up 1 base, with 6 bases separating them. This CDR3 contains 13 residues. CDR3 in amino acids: CASSLQPNTEAFF. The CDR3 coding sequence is TGTGCCAGCAGCTTGCAGCCGAACACTGAAGCTTTCTTT.

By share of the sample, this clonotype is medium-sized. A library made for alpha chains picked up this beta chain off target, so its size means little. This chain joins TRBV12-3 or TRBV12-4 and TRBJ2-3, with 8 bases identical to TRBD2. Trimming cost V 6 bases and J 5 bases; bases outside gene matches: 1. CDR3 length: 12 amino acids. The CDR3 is CASSRGGDTQYF. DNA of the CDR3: TGTGCCAGCAGCCGGGGGGGAGATACGCAGTATTTT.

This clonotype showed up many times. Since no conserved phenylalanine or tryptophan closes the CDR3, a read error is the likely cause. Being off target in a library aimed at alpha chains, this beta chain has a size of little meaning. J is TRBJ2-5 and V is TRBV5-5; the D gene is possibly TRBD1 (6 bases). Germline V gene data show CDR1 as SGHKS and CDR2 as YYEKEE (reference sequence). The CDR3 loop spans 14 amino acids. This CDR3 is CVSSPQGSGETQYS. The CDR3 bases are TGTGTCAGCAGCCCACAGGGAAGTGGAGAGACCCAGTACTCC.

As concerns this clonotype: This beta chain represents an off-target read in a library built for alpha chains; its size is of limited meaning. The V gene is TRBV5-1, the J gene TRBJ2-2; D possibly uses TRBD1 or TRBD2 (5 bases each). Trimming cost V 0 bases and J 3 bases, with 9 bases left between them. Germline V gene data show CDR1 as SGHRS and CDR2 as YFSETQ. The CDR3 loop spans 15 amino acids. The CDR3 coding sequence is TGCGCCAGCAGCTTGGACGGGACCTACACCGGGGAGCTGTTTTTT. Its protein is CASSLDGTYTGELFF.

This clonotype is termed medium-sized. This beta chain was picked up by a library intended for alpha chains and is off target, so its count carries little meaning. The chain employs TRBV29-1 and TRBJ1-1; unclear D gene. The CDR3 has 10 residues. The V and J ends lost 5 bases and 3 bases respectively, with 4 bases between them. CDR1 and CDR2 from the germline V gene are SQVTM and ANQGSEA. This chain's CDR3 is CSVPDTEAFF. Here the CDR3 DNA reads TGCAGCGTTCCGGACACTGAAGCTTTCTTT.

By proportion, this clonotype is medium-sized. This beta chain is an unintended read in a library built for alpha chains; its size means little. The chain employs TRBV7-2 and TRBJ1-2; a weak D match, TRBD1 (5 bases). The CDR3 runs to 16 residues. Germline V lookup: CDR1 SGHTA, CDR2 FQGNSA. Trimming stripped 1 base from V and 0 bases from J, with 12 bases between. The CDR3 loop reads CASSLVGSGPNYGYTF. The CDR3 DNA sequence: TGTGCCAGCAGCTTAGTAGGTTCAGGGCCTAACTATGGCTACACCTTC.

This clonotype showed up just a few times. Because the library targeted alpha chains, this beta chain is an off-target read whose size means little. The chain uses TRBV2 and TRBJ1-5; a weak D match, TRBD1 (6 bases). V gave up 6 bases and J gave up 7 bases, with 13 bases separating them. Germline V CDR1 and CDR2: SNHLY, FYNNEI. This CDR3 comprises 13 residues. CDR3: CASRQGGGQPQHF. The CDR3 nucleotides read TGTGCCAGCAGACAGGGAGGAGGACAGCCCCAGCATTTT.

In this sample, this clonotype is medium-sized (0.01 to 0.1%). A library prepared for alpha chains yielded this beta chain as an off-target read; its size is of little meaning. CDR3 sequence: CASSTGRVAEAFF. The CDR3 DNA is TGTGCCAGTAGTACCGGCAGGGTGGCTGAAGCTTTCTTT. The chain recombines TRBV19 with TRBJ1-1, with D tentatively TRBD1 (5 bases). The CDR3 is made up of 13 amino acids. Germline V gene sequence: CDR1 LNHDA, CDR2 SQIVND (reference sequence). V was trimmed by 4 bases and J by 6 bases, leaving 12 bases between them.

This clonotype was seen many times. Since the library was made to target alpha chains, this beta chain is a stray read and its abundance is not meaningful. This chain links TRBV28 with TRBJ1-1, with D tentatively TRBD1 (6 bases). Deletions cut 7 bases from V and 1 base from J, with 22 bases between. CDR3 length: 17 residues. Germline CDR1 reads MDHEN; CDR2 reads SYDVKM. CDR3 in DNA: TGTGCCAGCACGCAAAGCGGTGTGAGCAGGGGGAACACTGAAGCTTTCTTT. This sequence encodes CASTQSGVSRGNTEAFF.

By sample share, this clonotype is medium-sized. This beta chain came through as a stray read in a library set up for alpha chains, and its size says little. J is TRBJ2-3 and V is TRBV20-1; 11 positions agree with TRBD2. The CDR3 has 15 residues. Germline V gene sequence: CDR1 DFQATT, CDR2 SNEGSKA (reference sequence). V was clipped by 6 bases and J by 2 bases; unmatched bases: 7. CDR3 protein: CSASLSGGVTDTQYF. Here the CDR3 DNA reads TGCAGTGCCAGCCTTAGCGGGGGGGTCACAGATACGCAGTATTTT.

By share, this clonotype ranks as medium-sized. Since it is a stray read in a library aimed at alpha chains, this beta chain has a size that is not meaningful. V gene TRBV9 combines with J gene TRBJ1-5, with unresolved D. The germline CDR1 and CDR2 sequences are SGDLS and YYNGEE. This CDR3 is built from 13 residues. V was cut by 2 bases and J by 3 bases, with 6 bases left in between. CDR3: CASSVDVNQPQHF. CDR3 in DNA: TGTGCCAGCAGCGTGGACGTCAATCAGCCCCAGCATTTT.

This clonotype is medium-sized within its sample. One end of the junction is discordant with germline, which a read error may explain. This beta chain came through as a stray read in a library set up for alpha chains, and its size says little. The CDR3 nucleotides read TGTGCTAGCAGCCGGACAGGGGTAGATACGCAGTATTTT. Encoded protein: CASSRTGVDTQYF. This chain links TRBV7-7 with TRBJ2-3, with 9 bases lining up with TRBD1. CDR1 and CDR2 (germline): SSHAT, FNYEAQ (reference sequence). This CDR3 comprises 13 residues.

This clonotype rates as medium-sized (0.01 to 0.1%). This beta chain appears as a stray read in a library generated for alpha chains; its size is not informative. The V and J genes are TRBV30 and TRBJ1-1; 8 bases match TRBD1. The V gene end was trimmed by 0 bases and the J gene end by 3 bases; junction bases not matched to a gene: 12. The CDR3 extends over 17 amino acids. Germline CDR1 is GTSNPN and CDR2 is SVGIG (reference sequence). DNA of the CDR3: TGTGCCTGGAGTGTTGGACAGGGACGGGCCGAGGACACTGAAGCTTTCTTT. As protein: CAWSVGQGRAEDTEAFF.